One sample yielded the 6 T cell receptor beta chains listed below, sequenced in a study of CD8+ T cells in alopecia areata. Extracted RNA was reverse transcribed, and the resulting cDNA served as sequencing template. Repertoires were generated with immunoSEQ multiplex PCR, while TCRdb's copy carries only in-frame clones and drops some. The sample holds roughly 140,000 clones; around 55% are singletons and the top ten take roughly a fifth. The source material was CD8+ T cells sorted from blood, sampled at week 0. The source is a human donor with alopecia areata.

The rearrangement links TRBV6-5 to TRBJ1-2, with D maybe TRBD1 (6 bases). The CDR3 covers 15 residues. Germline CDR1 is MNHEY and CDR2 is SVGAGI. V was clipped by 0 bases and J by 4 bases, with 12 bases between them. The CDR3 DNA reads as TGTGCCAGCAGTTACTCGAAGGGGGACCGCTATGGCTACACCTTC. Encoded protein: CASSYSKGDRYGYTF.

The chain's CDR3 is CASSLAGGYEAFF. CDR3 in DNA: TGTGCCAGCAGCTTAGCGGGGGGTTACGAAGCTTTCTTT. The rearrangement uses TRBV13 and TRBJ1-1; possibly TRBD1 for D (5 bases). V was trimmed by 1 base and J by 8 bases, leaving 11 bases between them. The CDR3 length is 13 residues. From germline, CDR1 is PRHDT and CDR2 FYEKMQ (reference sequence).

This clone was counted once. The genes are TRBV4-3 and TRBJ2-1, with 7 bases fitting TRBD2. The J segment lost 0 bases and the V segment lost 4 bases, leaving 6 bases of the junction unmatched. The CDR3 is made up of 16 amino acids. Germline lookup yields CDR1 LGHNA and CDR2 YSLEER. The DNA of the CDR3 is TGCGCCAGCAGCCCTCAGGGCGGGAGCTCCTACAATGAGCAGTTCTTC. Its protein is CASSPQGGSSYNEQFF.

The chain carries TRBV25-1 and TRBJ2-1; D is ambiguous. CDR1 is MGHDK, CDR2 SYGVNS, per germline. This CDR3 is 14 amino acids long. V gave up 2 bases and J gave up 5 bases, with 10 bases separating them. The CDR3 protein is CASSEGRHHNEQFF. In DNA, the CDR3 is TGTGCCAGCAGTGAAGGACGGCACCACAATGAGCAGTTCTTC.

This clone turned up a few times. The CDR3 spells CASSLDKTYEQYF. CDR3 coding DNA: TGTGCCAGCAGCTTGGACAAAACCTACGAGCAGTACTTC. V gene TRBV13 combines with J gene TRBJ2-7; D might be TRBD1 (5 bases). Germline loops: CDR1 PRHDT, CDR2 FYEKMQ (reference sequence). Deletions cut 3 bases from V and 2 bases from J, with 8 bases between. This CDR3 spans 13 amino acids.

This clone was counted only a few times. V usage is TRBV29-1 and J usage is TRBJ2-7; D uncertain. V lost 4 bases, J lost 7 bases, and 17 bases lay in between. The CDR3 covers 13 residues. Germline values: CDR1 SQVTM, CDR2 ANQGSEA. CDR3 sequence reads: CSVAFAERVEQYF. The CDR3 region has the DNA TGCAGCGTTGCGTTTGCAGAAAGAGTAGAGCAGTACTTC.